The 30 T cell receptor beta chains below come from one sample, sequenced in a study of graft-versus-host responses after intestinal transplantation. Here immunoSEQ multiplex PCR was the method, and the copy in TCRdb shows in-frame clones only, minus some. The profile shows about 78,000 clones, 87% of them singletons. The antigens for these receptors are not known. The specimen comprised unstimulated CD8+ T cells sorted from spleen or lymph node cells, sampled before transplant. These TCRs come from a human donor who was the organ donor for an intestinal transplant.

The chain carries TRBV4-1 and TRBJ2-3, with D possibly TRBD2 on 6 matching bases. Germline lookup yields CDR1 MGHRA and CDR2 YSYEKL. V gave up 3 bases and J gave up 0 bases, with 13 bases separating them. The CDR3 is 16 residues long. CDR3 sequence (DNA): TGCGCCAGCAGCCAGGGGGGTCGGGGGAGCACAGATACGCAGTATTTT. It translates to CASSQGGRGSTDTQYF.

The chain employs TRBV7-2 and TRBJ2-1; TRBD1 aligns across 11 bases. Germline V lookup: CDR1 SGHTA, CDR2 FQGNSA. The CDR3 is 16 residues long. J lost 4 bases, V lost 4 bases, and 6 bases had no gene match. This CDR3 is CASSSAGQGAYNEQFF. DNA of the CDR3: TGTGCCAGCAGCTCGGCAGGACAGGGGGCTTACAATGAGCAGTTCTTC.

This clone was seen only a few times. The V call is TRBV4-1, the J call TRBJ1-5; 7 bases align to TRBD1. The CDR3 length is 15 residues. Germline values: CDR1 MGHRA, CDR2 YSYEKL. The junction had 4 bases not matched to a gene; V was cut back by 4 bases and J by 1 base. The CDR3 nucleotides read TGCGCCAGCAGCCCCCGGGACAGAAGCAATCAGCCCCAGCATTTT. Protein sequence: CASSPRDRSNQPQHF.

The rearrangement joins TRBV29-1 to TRBJ2-1; the match to TRBD1 covers 8 bases. The CDR3 has 15 amino acids. Germline assignment: CDR1 SQVTM and CDR2 ANQGSEA. Losses at the gene ends were 1 base for V and 0 bases for J; bases not matched to a gene: 2. The CDR3 reads CSVEGTGSSYNEQFF. For the CDR3, the DNA is TGCAGCGTTGAAGGGACAGGGAGCTCCTACAATGAGCAGTTCTTC.

The gene calls are TRBV9 and TRBJ1-1; D unclear. V shed 0 bases and J shed 3 bases, with 6 bases lying between them. The germline CDR1 and CDR2 sequences are SGDLS and YYNGEE. This CDR3 region has 13 residues. The chain's CDR3 is CASSVVPDTEAFF. The DNA for the CDR3 is TGTGCCAGCAGCGTAGTGCCGGACACTGAAGCTTTCTTT.

The chain carries TRBV13 and TRBJ2-5; 12 bases match TRBD2. The ends lost 5 bases at V and 5 bases at J; junction bases unmatched: 18. Germline CDR1 and CDR2: PRHDT and FYEKMQ (reference sequence). The CDR3 is 19 residues long. DNA of the CDR3: TGTGCCAGCAGCACCGACCCCGGGACTAGCGGGTCCCCCCGGGAGACCCAGTACTTC. It codes for CASSTDPGTSGSPRETQYF.

The gene calls are TRBV11-3 and TRBJ2-2, with unresolved D. The CDR3 contains 13 residues. Germline V gene data show CDR1 as SGHNT and CDR2 as YENEEA. The ends were cut back, 2 bases at V and 4 bases at J, with 5 bases in the middle. This CDR3 reads CASSLYPTGELFF. The CDR3 region has the DNA TGTGCCAGCAGCTTATATCCCACCGGGGAGCTGTTTTTT.

The V and J genes are TRBV15 and TRBJ1-5, with D perhaps matching TRBD1 (5 bases). CDR1 LNHNV and CDR2 YYDKDF come from the germline V gene (reference sequence). Between the trimmed V and J ends, which lost 5 bases and 4 bases, there was a span of 18 bases. CDR3 size: 16 residues. CDR3 amino acids: CATSPPGLAFNQPQHF. In DNA form, the CDR3 reads TGTGCCACCAGCCCCCCGGGGCTAGCATTTAATCAGCCCCAGCATTTT.

V is TRBV7-8 and J is TRBJ2-1; D uncertain. Germline CDR1 and CDR2: SGHVS and FQNEAQ. Trimming shortened V by 2 bases and J by 3 bases, and 8 bases separated the two germline ends. The CDR3 covers 14 residues. CDR3 residues: CASSLYRFYNEQFF. CDR3 DNA sequence: TGTGCCAGCAGCTTATACAGATTCTACAATGAGCAGTTCTTC. The full variable domain, completed using reference TRBV7-8 and TRBJ2-1, is GAGVSQSPRYKVAKRGQDVALRCDPISGHVSLFWYQQALGQGPEFLTYFQNEAQLDKSGLPSDRFFAERPEGSVSTLKIQRTQQEDSAVYLCASSLYRFYNEQFFGPGTRLTVL.

The V and J genes are TRBV28 and TRBJ2-7; 11 bases align to TRBD2. The germline V gene has CDR1 MDHEN and CDR2 SYDVKM. After removal of 6 bases from V and 2 bases from J, the junction contained 3 bases not matched to a gene. This CDR3 spans 14 amino acids. The chain's CDR3 is CASRRGLAAYEQYF. The CDR3 DNA is TGTGCCAGCAGAAGGGGACTAGCGGCCTACGAGCAGTACTTC.

This chain connects TRBV29-1 to TRBJ1-2; TRBD1 aligns across 8 bases. In germline, CDR1 is SQVTM, CDR2 ANQGSEA. The CDR3 has 15 residues. V trimming: 0 bases; J trimming: 0 bases; junction bases outside the gene matches: 3. The CDR3 region is CSVEDNRGTNYGYTF. As DNA, the CDR3 is TGCAGCGTTGAAGACAACAGGGGGACTAACTATGGCTACACCTTC. Together with reference TRBV29-1 and TRBJ1-2, the CDR3 gives the full variable domain: SAVISQKPSRDICQRGTSLTIQCQVDSQVTMMFWYRQQPGQSLTLIATANQGSEATYESGFVIDKFPISRPNLTFSTLTVSNMSPEDSSIYLCSVEDNRGTNYGYTFGSGTRLTVV.

This clone has just one count. The rearrangement links TRBV5-1 to TRBJ2-7; 7 nucleotides align to TRBD2. V shed 0 bases, J shed 1 base, and the junction held 4 bases outside the gene matches. The CDR3 runs to 15 residues. CDR1 SGHRS and CDR2 YFSETQ come from the germline V gene. The CDR3 region is CASSLGGGGSYEQYF. In DNA, the CDR3 is TGCGCCAGCAGCTTGGGTGGCGGGGGATCCTACGAGCAGTACTTC.

This clone was recorded only once. The chain carries TRBV4-1 and TRBJ2-7; D may be TRBD1 or TRBD2 (5 bases each). The germline CDR1 and CDR2 sequences are MGHRA and YSYEKL. The V end lost 0 bases, the J end lost 4 bases, and 13 bases lay between the germline ends. This CDR3 is 15 amino acids long. DNA for the CDR3: TGCGCCAGCAGCCAAGAGGGACGGAACCTTTACGAGCAGTACTTC. Translating gives CASSQEGRNLYEQYF.

The rearrangement uses TRBV15 and TRBJ2-2; the match to TRBD2 covers 11 bases. From germline, CDR1 is LNHNV and CDR2 YYDKDF (reference sequence). The CDR3 covers 14 residues. With 7 bases clipped from V and 3 bases from J, the junction kept 1 base outside the gene matches. CDR3 sequence (DNA): TGTGCCACCAAGGGACTAGCGGACACCGGGGAGCTGTTTTTT. This translates into CATKGLADTGELFF.

The table lists this clone with a count of one. The V call is TRBV29-1, the J call TRBJ2-5; a possible D gene is TRBD1 (6 bases). Germline assignment: CDR1 SQVTM and CDR2 ANQGSEA. V lost 3 bases, J lost 3 bases, and 8 bases lay in between. The CDR3 sequence is 12 residues long. The CDR3 spells CSVDRGKETQYF. The CDR3 region has the DNA TGCAGCGTTGATAGGGGGAAAGAGACCCAGTACTTC.

This clone appeared once. The V gene is TRBV4-1, the J gene TRBJ1-1, with D possibly matching TRBD1 (5 bases). Trimming shortened V by 6 bases and J by 1 base, and 18 bases separated the two germline ends. The CDR3 sequence is 16 residues long. CDR1 is MGHRA, CDR2 YSYEKL, per germline. In DNA form, the CDR3 reads TGCGCCAGCAGGGACTTTTGGGACGGAACGAACACTGAAGCTTTCTTT. Encoded protein: CASRDFWDGTNTEAFF.

V gene TRBV19 combines with J gene TRBJ1-1, with unresolved D. V lost 2 bases to trimming and J lost 2 bases, with 9 bases between them. Germline assignment: CDR1 LNHDA and CDR2 SQIVND (reference sequence). The CDR3 has 14 residues. The DNA of the CDR3 is TGTGCCAGTAGTATACACATACTTAACACTGAAGCTTTCTTT. This translates into CASSIHILNTEAFF.

This clone occurred once. This chain links TRBV30 with TRBJ2-5; no definite D call. Trimming removed 1 base from V and 5 bases from J, with 11 bases in between. CDR1 is GTSNPN and CDR2 is SVGIG in the germline V gene (reference sequence). This CDR3 is 13 amino acids long. The CDR3 here is CAWSEWVGETQYF. CDR3 bases: TGTGCCTGGAGTGAATGGGTTGGGGAGACCCAGTACTTC.

The rearrangement joins TRBV9 to TRBJ2-1; tentative D call: TRBD1 (5 bases). Per the germline V gene, CDR1 is SGDLS and CDR2 is YYNGEE. This CDR3 is built from 15 residues. The V and J ends lost 4 bases and 1 base respectively, with 12 bases between them. DNA for the CDR3: TGTGCCAGCAGCTTCTCAGGGAATTCCTACAATGAGCAGTTCTTC. This encodes CASSFSGNSYNEQFF.

This rearrangement joins TRBV4-1 to TRBJ1-3; D uncertain. CDR3 size: 13 residues. Germline assignment: CDR1 MGHRA and CDR2 YSYEKL. V was shortened by 3 bases and J by 0 bases, with 3 bases between the two germline ends. CDR3: CASSQNSGNTIYF. The CDR3 DNA is TGCGCCAGCAGCCAGAACTCTGGAAACACCATATATTTT.

The chain links TRBV5-1 to TRBJ1-3; possible D gene TRBD1, 6 bases. From germline, CDR1 is SGHRS and CDR2 YFSETQ. The ends were cut back, 5 bases at V and 4 bases at J, with 10 bases in the middle. This CDR3 region has 13 residues. CDR3 protein: CASRRRGGNTIYF. CDR3 coding DNA: TGCGCCAGCAGAAGAAGGGGGGGAAACACCATATATTTT.

This chain uses TRBV15 with TRBJ1-2; maybe TRBD1 (6 bases). This CDR3 has 17 amino acids. V was trimmed by 0 bases and J by 2 bases, leaving 16 bases between them. CDR1 and CDR2 from the germline V gene are LNHNV and YYDKDF (reference sequence). The CDR3 region has the DNA TGTGCCACCAGCAGAGACATTACAGGGAGTACAAACTATGGCTACACCTTC. Protein: CATSRDITGSTNYGYTF. Supplemented by reference TRBV15 and TRBJ1-2, the full variable domain reads DAMVIQNPRYQVTQFGKPVTLSCSQTLNHNVMYWYQQKSSQAPKLLFHYYDKDFNNEADTPDNFQSRRPNTSFCFLDIRSPGLGDTAMYLCATSRDITGSTNYGYTFGSGTRLTVV.

The table lists this clone with a count of one. The V call is TRBV4-1, the J call TRBJ1-4, with no clear D. V was trimmed by 4 bases and J by 8 bases, leaving 14 bases between them. This CDR3 is 14 amino acids long. The germline V gene has CDR1 MGHRA and CDR2 YSYEKL. As DNA, the CDR3 is TGCGCCAGCAGCCTCCCCGCCTTCTCAGAAAAACTGTTTTTT. Its protein product is CASSLPAFSEKLFF.

The rearrangement joins TRBV4-2 to TRBJ2-4; D is possibly TRBD2 (6 bases). V was cut by 4 bases and J by 1 base, with 23 bases left in between. The CDR3 is 19 residues long. The V gene's germline CDR1 is LGHNA and CDR2 YNFKEQ. The CDR3 bases are TGTGCCAGCAGCCCCCCTCACGGGACTCTCGATTGGGCCAAAAACATTCAGTACTTC. This sequence encodes CASSPPHGTLDWAKNIQYF.

The chain links TRBV6-5 to TRBJ1-1; D perhaps matches TRBD1 (6 bases). Trimming removed 5 bases from V and 1 base from J, with 11 bases in between. Germline CDR1 MNHEY, CDR2 SVGAGI. This CDR3 contains 14 residues. CDR3 DNA: TGTGCCAGCAGTCTAGGGGGGGCGAACACTGAAGCTTTCTTT. Translated: CASSLGGANTEAFF.

The rearrangement links TRBV4-1 to TRBJ2-1; 11 bases match TRBD2. From germline, CDR1 is MGHRA and CDR2 YSYEKL. The CDR3 covers 16 residues. Trimming at V came to 8 bases and at J to 8 bases, leaving 14 bases not matched to a gene. In DNA form, the CDR3 reads TGCGCCAGCCAGATAGCGGGGGGGCCCGGGGCGGATGAGCAGTTCTTC. As protein: CASQIAGGPGADEQFF.

This chain connects TRBV4-2 to TRBJ1-4, with unresolved D. The V gene lost 10 bases and the J gene lost 8 bases, with 17 bases spanning the gap. Germline V gives CDR1 LGHNA, CDR2 YNFKEQ. The CDR3 consists of 13 residues. Here the CDR3 reads CATSDVTSEKLFF. In DNA form, the CDR3 reads TGTGCCACATCAGACGTCACGTCCGAAAAACTGTTTTTT.

This clone showed up just a few times. The gene calls are TRBV28 and TRBJ1-4; 7 bases line up with TRBD1. With V trimmed by 2 bases and J by 2 bases, 2 bases remained unmatched. The CDR3 consists of 15 residues. CDR1 and CDR2 (germline): MDHEN, SYDVKM. The CDR3 DNA reads TGTGCCAGCAGTTTACCGGGACAGACTAATGAAAAACTGTTTTTT. It is translated as CASSLPGQTNEKLFF.

V gene TRBV2 combines with J gene TRBJ1-6; TRBD1 might be the D (5 bases). Germline V gene lookup returns CDR1 SNHLY and CDR2 FYNNEI. The CDR3 contains 14 residues. V was cut by 5 bases and J by 10 bases, with 15 bases left in between. Written as DNA, the CDR3 is TGTGCCAGCAGTCTCACCGACAGATCCTCACCCCTCCACTTT. It translates to CASSLTDRSSPLHF. Using reference TRBV2 and TRBJ1-6 for the parts outside the CDR3, the full variable domain is EPEVTQTPSHQVTQMGQEVILRCVPISNHLYFYWYRQILGQKVEFLVSFYNNEISEKSEIFDDQFSVERPDGSNFTLKIRSTKLEDSAMYFCASSLTDRSSPLHFGNGTRLTVT.

CDR3 sequence: CATSRLVLGFGGPEAFF. The CDR3 coding sequence is TGTGCCACCAGCAGACTCGTACTGGGTTTCGGGGGGCCTGAAGCTTTCTTT. The chain has TRBV15 and TRBJ1-1; D is perhaps TRBD1 (6 bases). The CDR3 sequence is 17 residues long. V gave up 2 bases and J gave up 6 bases, with 22 bases separating them. From germline, CDR1 is LNHNV and CDR2 YYDKDF (reference sequence).